These T cell receptor beta chains were read from a single sample in a study of T cell responses to AZD1222 COVID-19 vaccine. TCRdb keeps only in-frame clones here, not all; method: immunoSEQ multiplex PCR. The sample yields 110,000 or so clones, approximately 90% seen once. The sample consisted of peripheral blood, taken on day 0 of AZD1222 vaccination. These receptors came from an adult in good health. The CDR3 runs from the conserved cysteine through the conserved F or W. Fields, in order: V gene, D gene, J gene, clone size, CDR3 length, CDR3 protein, CDR3 DNA. A D gene is named only where the DNA matches it firmly. The size field is filled for only some rows; it gives once, few, many or a size class.

>TRBV27|TRBD2|TRBJ2-3|-|15
CASSPYSGSTDTQYF
TGTGCCAGCAGTCCCTATAGCGGGTCAACAGATACGCAGTATTTT
>TRBV6-6|TRBD2|TRBJ2-4|-|11
CASSLAGLQYF
TGTGCCAGCAGCCTAGCGGGACTTCAGTACTTC
>TRBV7-9|-|TRBJ2-2|few|14
CASSSQGLAGELFF
TGTGCCAGCAGCTCGCAGGGGCTCGCCGGGGAGCTGTTTTTT
>TRBV14|TRBD2|TRBJ2-7|-|15
CASSQEGLAGYEQYF
TGTGCCAGCAGCCAAGAAGGACTAGCTGGCTACGAGCAGTACTTC
>TRBV5-1|-|TRBJ2-1|-|14
CASSLGTIFNEQFF
TGCGCCAGCAGCTTGGGGACTATTTTCAATGAGCAGTTCTTC
>TRBV9|-|TRBJ2-7|-|15
CASSVGGISSYEQYF
TGTGCCAGCAGCGTAGGGGGGATTAGCTCCTACGAGCAGTACTTC
>TRBV19|-|TRBJ2-1|-|13
CASSMLPLNEQFF
TGTGCCAGTAGTATGCTGCCTCTCAATGAGCAGTTCTTC
>TRBV28|-|TRBJ2-7|-|14
CASRRQALFYEQYF
TGTGCCAGCAGAAGACAGGCCCTTTTCTACGAGCAGTACTTC
>TRBV5-8|TRBD2|TRBJ2-3|-|16
CASSWGSGRATDTQYF
TGTGCCAGCAGCTGGGGCAGCGGGAGAGCCACAGATACGCAGTATTTT
>TRBV9|TRBD1|TRBJ1-3|-|16
CASSAPHRGGGNTIYF
TGTGCCAGCAGCGCCCCCCACAGGGGGGGTGGAAACACCATATATTTT
>TRBV5-6|TRBD2|TRBJ2-7|-|16
CASSLGLAGYPGEQYF
TGTGCCAGCAGCCTGGGACTAGCGGGATATCCGGGGGAGCAGTACTTC
>TRBV27|TRBD2|TRBJ2-5|-|15
CASSFSGVYQETQYF
TGTGCCAGCAGTTTTAGCGGGGTGTACCAAGAGACCCAGTACTTC
>TRBV19|TRBD2|TRBJ2-3|-|16
CASRPPGLAITDTQYF
TGTGCCAGTAGGCCTCCGGGACTAGCTATCACAGATACGCAGTATTTT
>TRBV30|TRBD1|TRBJ1-2|-|13
CAHLRQGGYGYTF
TGTGCCCACCTAAGACAGGGGGGATATGGCTACACCTTC
>TRBV3-1/TRBV3-2|-|TRBJ1-5|-|12
CASSQPNQPQHF
TGTGCCAGCAGCCAACCAAATCAGCCCCAGCATTTT
>TRBV6-1|-|TRBJ1-5|-|12
CASSEVGQPQHF
TGTGCCAGCAGTGAAGTGGGTCAGCCCCAGCATTTT
>TRBV5-1|-|TRBJ2-7|-|15
CASSLTSGPPYEQYF
TGCGCCAGCAGCTTGACTTCGGGACCACCCTACGAGCAGTACTTC
>TRBV6-5|-|TRBJ2-7|-|14
CASSYGEKSYEQYF
TGTGCCAGCAGTTACGGCGAGAAGTCCTACGAGCAGTACTTC
>TRBV28|-|TRBJ2-5|-|16
CASSGSGYRGGETQYF
TGTGCCAGCAGTGGATCGGGGTATCGAGGAGGAGAGACCCAGTACTTC
>TRBV21-1|-|TRBJ2-1|-|16
CASTRPGTSGRNEQFF
TGTGCCAGCACCAGACCCGGGACTAGCGGGAGGAATGAGCAGTTCTTC
>TRBV7-9|-|TRBJ2-7|-|16
CASSPARLTTNYEQYF
TGTGCCAGCAGCCCCGCCCGACTGACTACCAACTACGAGCAGTACTTC
>TRBV30|-|TRBJ1-2|-|11
CAWIGRAGYTF
TGTGCCTGGATAGGCCGTGCCGGCTACACCTTC
>TRBV10-3|-|TRBJ1-1|-|15
CAIGAGLGSNTEAFF
TGTGCCATCGGGGCGGGGTTAGGGTCGAACACTGAAGCTTTCTTT
>TRBV5-1|-|TRBJ2-7|-|15
CASSPDSHLTYEQYF
TGCGCCAGCAGCCCCGACAGTCATTTAACCTACGAGCAGTACTTC
>TRBV7-9|-|TRBJ1-4|-|16
CASSRWRGSTNEKLFF
TGTGCCAGCAGCCGATGGCGGGGATCAACTAATGAAAAACTGTTTTTT
>TRBV6-6|-|TRBJ2-2|once|11
CASRNTGELFF
TGTGCCAGCAGAAACACCGGGGAGCTGTTTTTT
>TRBV30|-|TRBJ2-7|once|12
CAWSQGSYEQYF
TGTGCCTGGAGTCAAGGGTCCTACGAGCAGTACTTC
>TRBV29-1|-|TRBJ2-5|-|14
CSVVWGTGQETQYF
TGCAGCGTTGTTTGGGGGACGGGGCAAGAGACCCAGTACTTC
>TRBV11-3|-|TRBJ2-3|-|13
CASSLGDTDTQYF
TGTGCCAGCAGCTTAGGAGACACAGATACGCAGTATTTT
>TRBV7-9|-|TRBJ1-4|-|14
CASSLEVVREKLFF
TGTGCCAGCAGCTTAGAGGTGGTACGGGAAAAACTGTTTTTT
>TRBV7-3|TRBD2|TRBJ2-1|-|15
CASRSEAGGPYEQFF
TGTGCCAGCAGATCCGAGGCGGGAGGCCCTTATGAGCAGTTCTTC
>TRBV5-4|TRBD2|TRBJ2-1|-|12
CASSPAGLGQFF
TGTGCCAGCAGCCCGGCGGGACTAGGTCAGTTCTTC
>TRBV3-1/TRBV3-2|TRBD1|TRBJ1-5|-|16
CASSQDRGQGSQPQHF
TGTGCCAGCAGCCAAGATCGGGGACAGGGCAGTCAGCCCCAGCATTTT
>TRBV5-5|TRBD2|TRBJ2-3|-|16
CASERRQSGITDTQYF
TGTGCCAGCGAAAGGCGCCAAAGCGGGATCACAGATACGCAGTATTTT
>TRBV6-5|TRBD1|TRBJ1-4|-|14
CASSKTGGYEKLFF
TGTGCCAGCAGTAAGACAGGGGGGTATGAAAAACTGTTTTTT
>TRBV28|-|TRBJ2-3|-|15
CASIGRGISTDTQYF
TGTGCCAGCATCGGGCGGGGAATTAGCACAGATACGCAGTATTTT
>TRBV19|TRBD1|TRBJ2-7|-|15
CASSSFGTGDYEQYF
TGTGCCAGTAGTAGCTTCGGGACAGGGGACTACGAGCAGTACTTC
>TRBV5-4|TRBD1|TRBJ1-2|-|13
CASSRQGEYGYTF
TGTGCCAGCAGCCGACAGGGCGAGTATGGCTACACCTTC
>TRBV4-2|-|TRBJ2-1|once|13
CASSPGLYNEQFF
TGTGCCAGCAGCCCAGGACTATACAATGAGCAGTTCTTC
>TRBV14|-|TRBJ2-1|few|16
CASSRTNSGAYNEQFF
TGTGCCAGCAGCAGGACGAATAGCGGAGCCTACAATGAGCAGTTCTTC
>TRBV2|-|TRBJ1-5|-|16
CASSATGSGGNQPQHF
TGTGCCAGCAGCGCTACTGGGTCGGGGGGCAATCAGCCCCAGCATTTT
>TRBV18|-|TRBJ2-7|-|17
CASSPAGPAFSSYEQYF
TGTGCCAGCTCACCAGCGGGGCCGGCATTTAGCTCCTACGAGCAGTACTTC
>TRBV24-1|TRBD1|TRBJ1-5|-|15
CATSDQAGGNQPQHF
TGTGCCACCAGTGATCAGGCAGGGGGAAATCAGCCCCAGCATTTT
>TRBV3-1/TRBV3-2|-|TRBJ1-2|-|12
CASSQALYGYTF
TGTGCCAGCAGCCAAGCGCTCTATGGCTACACCTTC
>TRBV24-1|-|TRBJ2-1|-|14
CATSDRGGSDEQFF
TGTGCCACCAGTGATAGGGGTGGTTCAGATGAGCAGTTCTTC